The sequence of this T cell receptor (beta chain) was determined in a study of T-cell reconstitution after alpha-beta-depleted transplantation in children. A few counts support this clonotype. Its specificity is not known. Study observations and caveats: Some patients owed their high day-60 TCRbeta diversity to surviving recipient T cells and thymic progenitors. When one year had passed after transplant, most T-cell counts and diversity came from newly produced T cells. In patients about two months after transplant, alpha-beta T cells reportedly arose from several hundred expanded graft clones.

Germline CDR1 and CDR2: SGHVS and FNYEAQ. The CDR3 is 14 amino acids. V shed 4 bases and J 4 bases; nucleotides not matched to a gene: 5. Library preparation (for TCRbeta) was performed with unique molecular identifiers. TCRdb passed the PCR reads through MiXCR, listing each CDR3 protein once. Among about 980,000 distinct CDR3 sequences listed, roughly 29% were seen once. The V and J genes are TRBV7-6 and TRBJ2-5, with 8 bases identical to TRBD1. This specimen was PBMCs, mostly from graft donor cells, taken 360 days after TCRalphabeta/CD19-depleted stem cell transplant. This receptor was obtained from a boy under three years old who had a stem cell transplant for SCID, so the T cells may come from the graft donor. The CDR3 bases are TGTGCCAGCAGCTCTTCAGGACAGGGAGAGACCCAGTACTTC. Encoded protein: CASSSSGQGETQYF.